Described below is a single T cell receptor (beta chain) sequence and its context. Its antigen is undetermined. The sample is drawn from a study of regulatory T cells in long-lasting Graves disease. This sample's time point: newly diagnosed GD, antithyroid drugs for less than 3 months. The authors made the TCR library using RNA they extracted from PBMCs. Patients were enrolled at an endocrinology department in Xi'an, China. Trimming removed 4 bases at V and 5 bases at J, with 15 bases between. The CDR3 runs 14 residues. Germline V CDR1 and CDR2: MDHEN, SYDVKM. Notes on the study in general: Owing to a sample size that was small, accuracy may have been reduced.

Libraries of TCR beta came from iRepertoire HTBI primers plus Arm-PCR of CDR3 regions. Authors' analysis steps: Segment identification across samples yielded 62 TRBV and around 13 TRBJ segments. TCRdb ran MiXCR on the multiplex PCR reads and lists one entry per CDR3 protein. The V and J calls here are based on TCRdb, not the publication. The repertoire holds approximately 310,000 distinct CDR3 sequences, with 15% to 20% as singletons. V gene TRBV28 combines with J gene TRBJ2-7; maybe TRBD1 (6 bases). This sequence was found in a female donor with Graves disease. The material was peripheral blood mononuclear cells (PBMCs), obtained at new diagnosis, from a patient treated with antithyroid drugs. CDR3 coding DNA: TGTGCCAGCAGTTCAACCCCAGGGGACAACGAGCAGTACTTC. As protein: CASSSTPGDNEQYF.